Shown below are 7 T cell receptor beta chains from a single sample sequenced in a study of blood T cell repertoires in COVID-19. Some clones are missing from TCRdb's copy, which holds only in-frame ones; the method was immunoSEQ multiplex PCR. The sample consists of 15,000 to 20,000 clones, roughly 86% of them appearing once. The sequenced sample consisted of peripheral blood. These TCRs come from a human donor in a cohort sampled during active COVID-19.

The CDR3 loop reads CAWSVLGYREYGYTF. CDR3 DNA sequence: TGTGCCTGGAGTGTACTAGGATACAGGGAGTACGGCTACACCTTC. The chain uses TRBV30 and TRBJ1-2; TRBD1 might be the D (6 bases). Trimming shortened V by 0 bases and J by 8 bases, and 19 bases separated the two germline ends. CDR1 GTSNPN and CDR2 SVGIG come from the germline V gene (reference sequence). The CDR3 is 15 residues long.

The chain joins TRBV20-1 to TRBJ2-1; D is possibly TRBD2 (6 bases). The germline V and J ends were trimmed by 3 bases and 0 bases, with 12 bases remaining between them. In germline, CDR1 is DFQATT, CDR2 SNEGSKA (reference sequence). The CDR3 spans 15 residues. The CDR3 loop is CSASPLASSYNEQFF. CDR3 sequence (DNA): TGCAGTGCTAGTCCGCTAGCGTCCTCCTACAATGAGCAGTTCTTC.

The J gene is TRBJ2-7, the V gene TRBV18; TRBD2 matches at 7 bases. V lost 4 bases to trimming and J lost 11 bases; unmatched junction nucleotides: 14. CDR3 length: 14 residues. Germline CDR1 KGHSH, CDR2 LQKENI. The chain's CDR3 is CASSHSSGSAPKYF. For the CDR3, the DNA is TGTGCCAGCTCACACTCTAGCGGTTCTGCTCCGAAGTACTTC.

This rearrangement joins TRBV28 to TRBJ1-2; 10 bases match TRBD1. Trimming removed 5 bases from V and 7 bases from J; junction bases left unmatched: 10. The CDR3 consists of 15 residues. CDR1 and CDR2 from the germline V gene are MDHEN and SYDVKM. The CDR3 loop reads CASSDSGTGVAGYTF. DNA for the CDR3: TGTGCCAGCAGTGACTCCGGGACAGGGGTGGCTGGCTACACCTTC.

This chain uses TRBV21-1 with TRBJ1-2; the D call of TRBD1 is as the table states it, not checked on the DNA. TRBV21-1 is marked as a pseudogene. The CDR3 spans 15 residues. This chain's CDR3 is CASSPRDRGDYGYTF. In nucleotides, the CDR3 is TGTGCCAGCAGCCCACGGGACAGGGGGGACTATGGCTACACCTTC.

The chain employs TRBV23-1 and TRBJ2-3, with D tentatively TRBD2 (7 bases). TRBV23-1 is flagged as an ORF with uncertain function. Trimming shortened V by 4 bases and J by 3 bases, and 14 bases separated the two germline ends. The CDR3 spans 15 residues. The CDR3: CASSRNREGTDTQYF. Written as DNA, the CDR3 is TGCGCCAGCAGTCGCAACAGGGAGGGGACAGATACGCAGTATTTT.

The CDR3 loop reads CASSPGLAGRGTDTQYF. In DNA form, the CDR3 reads TGCGCCAGCAGCCCAGGACTAGCGGGAAGGGGCACAGATACGCAGTATTTT. V usage is TRBV4-1 and J usage is TRBJ2-3, with 12 nucleotides matching TRBD2. Germline values: CDR1 MGHRA, CDR2 YSYEKL. The trim removed 4 bases at V and 1 base at J, leaving 6 bases unmatched. CDR3 length: 17 amino acids.